This T cell receptor beta chain was obtained from a study of shared clonotypes between healthy human individuals. Positively selected for CCR7, the CD45RO-negative cells used as naive CD8 cells excluded terminally differentiated effector memory CD45RA+ cells. Using immunoSEQ multiplex PCR, the repertoire was profiled, and TCRdb retains in-frame clones only, with some absent. Found here are about 580,000 clones, nearly 98% of them singletons; the top ten hold more than 0.3%. The V end lost 4 bases, the J end lost 3 bases, and 11 bases lay between the germline ends. The CDR3 totals 13 residues. Germline V gene lookup returns CDR1 SGHRS and CDR2 YFSETQ.

This TCR came from a man under 40 in good health. J is TRBJ2-7 and V is TRBV5-1; D unclear. Sequencing used naive CD8+ T cells sorted from blood. Here the CDR3 reads CASSVAPGYEQYF. CDR3 in DNA: TGCGCCAGCAGCGTGGCTCCGGGCTACGAGCAGTACTTC.